Each of the 22 T cell receptor beta chains below was sequenced from the same sample in a study of shared clonotypes between healthy human individuals. Using immunoSEQ multiplex PCR, the repertoire was profiled, and TCRdb retains in-frame clones only, with some absent. The profile shows a few million clones, around 92% of them singletons. Specimen: naive CD4+ T cells from PBMCs. The subset denotes: CD45RA+ positively selected. Source of these receptors: a man aged 18 to 29 in good health. Some clones in this sample may be carry-over from other donors' samples.

The V call is TRBV5-1, the J call TRBJ1-1, with D tentatively TRBD1 (6 bases). V dropped 6 bases and J dropped 4 bases, with 13 bases sitting between them. The CDR3 totals 13 residues. The germline V gene encodes CDR1 SGHRS and CDR2 YFSETQ. CDR3 DNA sequence: TGCGCCAGCACCTATGGGGGCACCACTGAAGCTTTCTTT. Its translation is CASTYGGTTEAFF. The full variable domain, completed using reference TRBV5-1 and TRBJ1-1, is KAGVTQTPRYLIKTRGQQVTLSCSPISGHRSVSWYQQTPGQGLQFLFEYFSETQRNKGNFPGRFSGRQFSNSRSEMNVSTLELGDSALYLCASTYGGTTEAFFGQGTRLTVV.

This clone has only one observation. The chain combines TRBV4-1 with TRBJ2-5, with TRBD2 as a possible D gene (6 bases). Germline CDR1 reads MGHRA; CDR2 reads YSYEKL. This CDR3 has 15 residues. The V end was cut by 4 bases, the J end by 7 bases, with 19 bases between. DNA of the CDR3: TGCGCCAGCAGCCTGAAGGGCCTCATTAGCGGGACCCAGTACTTC. This gives the protein CASSLKGLISGTQYF.

This clone was seen once. This chain joins TRBV5-1 and TRBJ2-5; a possible D gene is TRBD2 (5 bases). The germline CDR1 and CDR2 sequences are SGHRS and YFSETQ. The V gene lost 1 base and the J gene lost 3 bases, with 16 bases spanning the gap. This CDR3 has 16 amino acids. The CDR3 spells CASSLLPGRAEETQYF. The CDR3 DNA reads TGCGCCAGCAGCTTGTTACCGGGAAGGGCAGAAGAGACCCAGTACTTC.

This clone was observed once. The rearrangement links TRBV10-3 to TRBJ1-4; TRBD1 matches 8 bases. Trimming took 6 bases from V and 3 from J; bases not matched to a gene: 9. CDR1 and CDR2 (germline): ENHRY, SYGVKD. There are 16 residues in the CDR3. The CDR3 sequence is CAISATGVAANEKLFF. For the CDR3, the DNA is TGTGCCATCAGCGCGACAGGGGTTGCGGCTAATGAAAAACTGTTTTTT.

This clone was seen only once. This sequence joins TRBV13 and TRBJ2-7; D not resolved. CDR1 PRHDT and CDR2 FYEKMQ come from the germline V gene (reference sequence). The CDR3 consists of 15 residues. V gave up 5 bases and J gave up 2 bases, with 16 bases separating them. This chain's CDR3 is CASSNRNPGAYEQYF. CDR3 in DNA: TGTGCCAGCAGCAACCGTAACCCTGGCGCCTACGAGCAGTACTTC.

The V and J genes are TRBV25-1 and TRBJ2-5; possibly TRBD1 or TRBD2 for D (5 bases each). Germline CDR1 MGHDK, CDR2 SYGVNS. V lost 3 bases and J lost 5, with 16 bases in between. The CDR3 has 15 amino acids. The CDR3: CASSDPSGPGETQYF. CDR3 DNA: TGTGCCAGCAGTGATCCCAGCGGACCAGGGGAGACCCAGTACTTC.

This clone was picked up a small number of times. The genes are TRBV2 and TRBJ1-1; TRBD1 is a possible D gene (5 bases). V lost 8 bases to trimming and J lost 3 bases, with 13 bases between them. The germline gives CDR1 SNHLY, CDR2 FYNNEI. CDR3 length equals 13 residues. The CDR3 bases are TGTGCCAGCCGGACATATTCGGACACTGAAGCTTTCTTT. Protein: CASRTYSDTEAFF.

This clone was picked up one time. The chain has TRBV5-1 and TRBJ2-1; possibly TRBD1 or TRBD2 for D (5 bases each). The CDR3 extends over 14 amino acids. Germline V gene lookup returns CDR1 SGHRS and CDR2 YFSETQ. Deletions cut 2 bases from V and 7 bases from J, with 13 bases between. Here the CDR3 DNA reads TGCGCCAGCAGCTTCGGGACGGCCCTTAATGAGCAGTTCTTC. Translating gives CASSFGTALNEQFF.

The chain is built from TRBV27 and TRBJ2-2; 7 bases agree with TRBD1. Germline V CDR1 and CDR2: MNHEY, SMNVEV (reference sequence). V trimming: 5 bases; J trimming: 7 bases; junction bases outside the gene matches: 7. CDR3 size: 14 residues. CDR3: CASSTRGFGGELFF. DNA for the CDR3: TGTGCCAGCAGTACCAGGGGGTTTGGCGGGGAGCTGTTTTTT.

DNA of the CDR3: TGTGCCAGCAGTTTGGGGGGCCAAAAAGATACGCAGTATTTT. It codes for CASSLGGQKDTQYF. This chain connects TRBV6-6 to TRBJ2-3; the D call may be TRBD1 or TRBD2 (6 bases each). This CDR3 has 14 amino acids. Trimming removed 4 bases from V and 5 bases from J, with 13 bases in between. CDR1 is MNHNY, CDR2 SVGAGI, per germline (reference sequence).

This clone was counted a single time. V usage is TRBV7-6 and J usage is TRBJ1-4; D is unclear. The CDR3 extends over 15 amino acids. Germline CDR1 and CDR2: SGHVS and FNYEAQ. The ends were cut back, 4 bases at V and 3 bases at J, with 12 bases in the middle. The CDR3 DNA sequence: TGTGCCAGCAGCTCGTCTGGGCAGGCTAATGAAAAACTGTTTTTT. As protein: CASSSSGQANEKLFF.

In DNA form, the CDR3 reads TGTGCCAGTAGTCTAGCTAGCATTCAGTACTTC. Amino acids: CASSLASIQYF. J is TRBJ2-4 and V is TRBV19; D is possibly TRBD2 (5 bases). CDR1 and CDR2 (germline): LNHDA, SQIVND (reference sequence). CDR3 length: 11 residues. V was clipped by 5 bases and J by 9 bases, with 8 bases between them.

V usage is TRBV18 and J usage is TRBJ1-1, with D perhaps matching TRBD1 (6 bases). The germline V and J ends were trimmed by 2 bases and 2 bases, with 15 bases remaining between them. In germline, CDR1 is KGHSH, CDR2 LQKENI. This CDR3 is 16 amino acids long. The CDR3 loop reads CASSPAFRTANTEAFF. For the CDR3, the DNA is TGTGCCAGCTCACCAGCCTTCCGGACAGCAAACACTGAAGCTTTCTTT.

The chain has TRBV15 and TRBJ2-7; the D is unclear. The CDR3 totals 14 residues. The germline V gene encodes CDR1 LNHNV and CDR2 YYDKDF (reference sequence). Between the trimmed V and J ends, which lost 2 bases and 3 bases, there was a span of 11 bases. CDR3 amino acids: CATSRMNEVYEQYF. The CDR3 DNA follows: TGTGCCACCAGCAGAATGAACGAGGTCTACGAGCAGTACTTC. The whole variable domain, remainder taken from reference TRBV15 and TRBJ2-7, is DAMVIQNPRYQVTQFGKPVTLSCSQTLNHNVMYWYQQKSSQAPKLLFHYYDKDFNNEADTPDNFQSRRPNTSFCFLDIRSPGLGDTAMYLCATSRMNEVYEQYFGPGTRLTVT.

The chain is built from TRBV29-1 and TRBJ2-6; D gene ambiguous. There are 14 residues in the CDR3. Per germline, CDR1 SQVTM and CDR2 ANQGSEA. The CDR3 DNA is TGCAGACCGCTGCTCCTCTCTGGGGCCAACGTCCTGACTTTC. Protein sequence: CRPLLLSGANVLTF.

The V and J genes are TRBV28 and TRBJ2-7; unclear D gene. There are 14 residues in the CDR3. V was shortened by 3 bases and J by 7 bases, with 16 bases between the two germline ends. Germline CDR1 MDHEN, CDR2 SYDVKM. The CDR3 DNA reads as TGTGCCAGCAGTTTCCTCTTACCTACCGGGGAGCAGTACTTC. Translating gives CASSFLLPTGEQYF.

In its sample, this clone was seen once. The chain joins TRBV4-2 to TRBJ2-3; 12 bases line up with TRBD2. The germline V gene encodes CDR1 LGHNA and CDR2 YNFKEQ. The CDR3 contains 16 residues. The ends lost 0 bases at V and 6 bases at J; junction bases unmatched: 4. This CDR3 reads CASSQDLLAGGDTQYF. The CDR3 DNA sequence: TGTGCCAGCAGCCAAGATTTACTAGCGGGAGGTGATACGCAGTATTTT.

The genes are TRBV15 and TRBJ2-7; no clear D gene. Germline V gene sequence: CDR1 LNHNV, CDR2 YYDKDF (reference sequence). This CDR3 has 11 residues. Between the trimmed V and J ends, which lost 3 bases and 2 bases, there was a span of 2 bases. The CDR3 sequence is CATSRAYEQYF. In DNA form, the CDR3 reads TGTGCCACCAGCAGGGCCTACGAGCAGTACTTC.

Note on this clone: Other DNA sequences in the sample encode the same CDR3. V usage is TRBV7-6 and J usage is TRBJ2-7; 7 bases line up with TRBD1. The length of the CDR3 is 13 residues. The V and J ends lost 3 bases and 2 bases, in that order; junction bases with no gene match: 1. From germline, CDR1 is SGHVS and CDR2 FNYEAQ. In nucleotides, the CDR3 is TGTGCCAGCAGCTTGCAGGGGGCCTACGAGCAGTACTTC. Translation gives CASSLQGAYEQYF.

This clone has just one count. The chain joins TRBV5-4 to TRBJ2-5; 11 nucleotides match TRBD2. V lost 0 bases, J lost 5 bases, and 9 bases stayed unmatched. Germline-derived CDR1 and CDR2 are SGHNT and YYREEE (reference sequence). This CDR3 is 17 amino acids long. CDR3 amino acids: CASSLVISGRARETQYF. CDR3 in DNA: TGTGCCAGCAGCTTGGTAATTAGCGGGAGGGCCAGGGAGACCCAGTACTTC.

This chain uses TRBV28 with TRBJ1-1; D ambiguous. The V gene's germline CDR1 is MDHEN and CDR2 SYDVKM. V lost 5 bases and J lost 1, with 8 bases in between. The CDR3 consists of 13 residues. The CDR3 loop reads CASSRDQNTEAFF. In DNA, the CDR3 is TGTGCCAGCAGTCGGGATCAGAACACTGAAGCTTTCTTT.

This chain's CDR3 is CASSFVAGPSTDTQYF. The CDR3 DNA reads TGTGCCAGCAGCTTCGTTGCGGGGCCTAGCACAGATACGCAGTATTTT. The chain combines TRBV5-4 with TRBJ2-3; maybe TRBD2 (6 bases). This CDR3 contains 16 residues. Germline V lookup: CDR1 SGHNT, CDR2 YYREEE (reference sequence). V lost 2 bases and J 0 bases, leaving 13 bases between the germline ends.